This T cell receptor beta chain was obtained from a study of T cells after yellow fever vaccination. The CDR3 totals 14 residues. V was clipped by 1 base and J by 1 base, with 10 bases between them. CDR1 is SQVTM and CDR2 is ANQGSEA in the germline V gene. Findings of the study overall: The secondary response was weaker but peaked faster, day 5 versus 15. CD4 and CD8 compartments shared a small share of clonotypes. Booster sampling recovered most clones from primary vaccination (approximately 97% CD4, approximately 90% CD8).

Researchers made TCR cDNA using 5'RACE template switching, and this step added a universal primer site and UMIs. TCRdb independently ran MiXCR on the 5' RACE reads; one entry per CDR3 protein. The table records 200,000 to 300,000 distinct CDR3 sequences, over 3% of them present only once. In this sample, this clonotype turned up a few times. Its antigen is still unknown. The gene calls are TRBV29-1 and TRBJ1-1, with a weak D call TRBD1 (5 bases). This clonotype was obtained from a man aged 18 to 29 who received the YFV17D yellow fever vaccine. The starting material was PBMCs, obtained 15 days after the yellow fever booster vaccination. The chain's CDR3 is CSVEVRGWNTEAFF. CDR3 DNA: TGCAGCGTTGAAGTCCGGGGGTGGAACACTGAAGCTTTCTTT.